Listed below are T cell receptor beta chains from one sample, sequenced in a study of T cell repertoires in cytomegalovirus infection. MiXCR was run by TCRdb on the reads, yielding one entry per CDR3 protein. The table has roughly 990,000 distinct CDR3 sequences, roughly 30% seen once. These receptors have no known antigen. The sequenced sample was cultured CD8+ T cells from PBMCs, obtained from culture after CMV antigen stimulation. Receptors originate from a human donor in good health (CMV status not recorded). Some clones in this sample may be carry-over from other donors' samples. Each CDR3 is given with its conserved first and last residue. The order of the fields is V gene, D gene, clone size, J gene, CDR3 DNA, CDR3 protein. A D gene is named only where the DNA matches it firmly. Clone sizes are given selectively: once, few, many, or a class where the clone is expanded.

v_call: TRBV6-5
d_call: TRBD2
clone_size: few
j_call: TRBJ2-2
cdr3_nt: TGTGCCAGCAGTTACTCGAGTCTAGCGGGGGGGGGCACCGGGGAGCTGTTTTTT
cdr3_aa: CASSYSSLAGGGTGELFF

v_call: TRBV27
d_call: NA
clone_size: NA
j_call: TRBJ1-1
cdr3_nt: TGTGCCAGCAACTTGGGCGGGGGTGCGACTGAAGCTTTCTTT
cdr3_aa: CASNLGGGATEAFF

v_call: TRBV5-4
d_call: TRBD1
clone_size: NA
j_call: TRBJ2-1
cdr3_nt: TGTGCCAGCAGCTTGGGATGGGACAGGGGCGTCGATGAGCAGTTCTTC
cdr3_aa: CASSLGWDRGVDEQFF

v_call: TRBV6-1
d_call: NA
clone_size: NA
j_call: TRBJ2-7
cdr3_nt: TGTGCCACCTCCTTGGCGGGCAGCTACGAGCAGTACTTC
cdr3_aa: CATSLAGSYEQYF

v_call: TRBV7-6
d_call: TRBD1
clone_size: NA
j_call: TRBJ1-2
cdr3_nt: TGTGCCAGCAGCTCCACAGGGGGCGCCTTATTTAACTATGGCTACACCTTC
cdr3_aa: CASSSTGGALFNYGYTF

v_call: TRBV6-5
d_call: NA
clone_size: NA
j_call: TRBJ1-1
cdr3_nt: TGTGCCAGCAGCTACTTATGGCAGAACACTGAAGCTTTCTTT
cdr3_aa: CASSYLWQNTEAFF

v_call: TRBV7-8
d_call: NA
clone_size: NA
j_call: TRBJ2-3
cdr3_nt: TGTGCCAGTAGACTGTCAGGGGTGGGTGAAAGAGATACGCAGTATTTT
cdr3_aa: CASRLSGVGERDTQYF

v_call: TRBV7-9
d_call: TRBD1
clone_size: NA
j_call: TRBJ1-4
cdr3_nt: TGTGCCAGCAGGACGGACAGGGAAGCTAATGAAAAACTGTTTTTT
cdr3_aa: CASRTDREANEKLFF

v_call: TRBV7-6
d_call: NA
clone_size: few
j_call: TRBJ2-3
cdr3_nt: TGTGCCAGCAGCCCCCTTTATAAGCGAACAGATACGCAGTATTTT
cdr3_aa: CASSPLYKRTDTQYF

v_call: TRBV7-2
d_call: TRBD1
clone_size: few
j_call: TRBJ2-7
cdr3_nt: TGTGCCAGCAGCTTATATGCAGGGGGCGACGAGCAGTACTTC
cdr3_aa: CASSLYAGGDEQYF

v_call: TRBV10-3
d_call: NA
clone_size: few
j_call: TRBJ1-5
cdr3_nt: TGTGCCATCAGTGCAGACGGAGTTATAGACAATCAGCCCCAGCATTTT
cdr3_aa: CAISADGVIDNQPQHF